Presented here are 19 T cell receptor beta chains from one specimen sequenced in a study of blood T cell repertoires in COVID-19 (dated by TCRdb to the early 2020s). Libraries came from the immunoSEQ multiplex PCR assay. The table was pulled from immuneACCESS by TCRdb, which kept in-frame rearrangements only. Such tables lose some clones; where checked, under half of the loss comes from unresolved V genes, and the rest has no known cause. For this sample there are approximately 200,000 clones; approximately 83% appear just once. The ten largest clones capture less than 8.5% of the sample. Input material: PBMCs or T cells enriched from blood (not recorded which). Receptor source: a man aged 40-50 years who had recovered from COVID-19.

The V and J genes are TRBV6-1 and TRBJ1-1, with D maybe TRBD1 (5 bases). Trimming pared 2 bases from V and 5 bases from J, leaving 12 bases between. Looked up from germline, CDR1 is MNHNS and CDR2 is SASEGT. This CDR3 is 14 amino acids long. The CDR3 DNA sequence: TGTGCCAGCAGTGAATTGGCGGGGGAGACTGAAGCTTTCTTT. Translated: CASSELAGETEAFF.

This sequence joins TRBV24-1 and TRBJ1-5; D may be TRBD1 (5 bases). V was pared by 7 bases and J by 8 bases, with 14 bases between. This CDR3 has 13 amino acids. Germline loops: CDR1 KGHDR, CDR2 SFDVKD. The CDR3 sequence: CATSETDFKPQHF. The CDR3 DNA sequence: TGTGCCACCAGCGAGACAGACTTTAAGCCCCAGCATTTT.

V usage is TRBV10-2 and J usage is TRBJ2-2; D remains unclear. CDR1 and CDR2 (germline): WSHSY, SAAADI. This CDR3 has 14 residues. Trimming took off 4 bases at V and 3 bases at J, with 9 bases between the two ends. For the CDR3, the DNA is TGCGCCAGCAGTGCCACAGCCTACACCGGGGAGCTGTTTTTT. Its translation: CASSATAYTGELFF.

This chain connects TRBV4-3 to TRBJ2-7; 7 nucleotides agree with TRBD1. The CDR3 is 15 residues long. CDR1 is LGHNA and CDR2 is YSLEER in the germline V gene. With V trimmed by 3 bases and J by 3 bases, 8 bases remained unmatched. The CDR3 reads CASSHTSDRSYEQYF. CDR3 bases: TGCGCCAGCAGCCACACATCGGACAGGAGCTACGAGCAGTACTTC.

A few counts support this clone. The CDR3 does not close with the conserved phenylalanine or tryptophan, likely indicating a read error. The DNA is left out, because the CDR3 cannot be placed on it with certainty; the CDR3 is given as TCRdb lists it. The chain employs TRBV6-5 and TRBJ1-1. Germline lookup yields CDR1 MNHEY and CDR2 SVGAGI. The CDR3 is 10 amino acids in total, end residues counted. The CDR3 here is CASSHKHVAV.

The chain joins TRBV5-1 to TRBJ1-5; tentative D call: TRBD1 (5 bases). CDR1 is SGHRS, CDR2 YFSETQ, per germline. Trimming shortened V by 5 bases and J by 3 bases, and 12 bases separated the two germline ends. The CDR3 spans 14 residues. The CDR3 DNA reads as TGCGCCAGCAGTTTCGGGGGGTTCAATCAGCCCCAGCATTTT. Translated: CASSFGGFNQPQHF.

As regards this clone: At one boundary the junction diverges from the germline segment, which might be a read error. The chain has TRBV6-5 and TRBJ1-2; 9 bases agree with TRBD1. Germline lookup yields CDR1 MNHEY and CDR2 SVGAGI. This CDR3 is built from 13 residues. The CDR3 DNA is TGTGCCAGCATCGGGACAGGGCACTACGGCTACACCTTC. As protein: CASIGTGHYGYTF.

V is TRBV19 and J is TRBJ1-6, with D uncertain. The length of the CDR3 is 14 residues. In germline, CDR1 is LNHDA, CDR2 SQIVND (reference sequence). Trimming stripped 4 bases from V and 8 bases from J, with 12 bases between. The CDR3 spells CASSSRGLDSPLHF. The CDR3 bases are TGTGCCAGTAGTAGTCGGGGATTGGATTCACCCCTCCACTTT.

This chain uses TRBV24-1 with TRBJ2-1; 8 nucleotides match TRBD1. CDR3 length: 17 residues. Trimming removed 3 bases from V and 8 bases from J; junction bases left unmatched: 14. Germline V gene sequence: CDR1 KGHDR, CDR2 SFDVKD. In DNA form, the CDR3 reads TGTGCCACCAGTGATCCAGCAGGGGGCCCCTTCTTGTATGAGCAGTTCTTC. Translating it yields CATSDPAGGPFLYEQFF.

CDR3 in DNA: TGTGCCAGCAGCCCCCTGGACTATCCGAATAGAAATCAGCCCCAGCATTTT. Protein sequence: CASSPLDYPNRNQPQHF. The chain combines TRBV5-4 with TRBJ1-5; D is unclear. This CDR3 spans 17 amino acids. The germline V and J ends were trimmed by 4 bases and 4 bases, with 21 bases remaining between them. Germline assignment: CDR1 SGHNT and CDR2 YYREEE (reference sequence).

The chain links TRBV9 to TRBJ2-1, with 8 bases aligning to TRBD1. This CDR3 is built from 14 residues. Germline V gene lookup returns CDR1 SGDLS and CDR2 YYNGEE. V was pared by 2 bases and J by 9 bases, with 7 bases of the junction left unmatched. The CDR3 protein is CASSVGQGALEQFF. The DNA for the CDR3 is TGTGCCAGCAGCGTGGGGCAGGGGGCGCTTGAGCAGTTCTTC.

This clone appeared once. The J gene is TRBJ2-5, the V gene TRBV4-2; D gene ambiguous. This CDR3 region has 15 residues. Germline V CDR1 and CDR2: LGHNA, YNFKEQ. Trimming removed 0 bases from V and 2 bases from J, with 10 bases in between. The CDR3 DNA follows: TGTGCCAGCAGCCAAGATCGCGGCTATCAAGAGACCCAGTACTTC. This codes for CASSQDRGYQETQYF.

The V gene is TRBV12-3 or TRBV12-4, the J gene TRBJ2-7, with unresolved D. This CDR3 has 13 amino acids. Trimming stripped 1 base from V and 3 bases from J, with 7 bases between. The DNA of the CDR3 is TGTGCCAGCAGTTTAGTTCAGAACTACGAGCAGTACTTC. This encodes CASSLVQNYEQYF.

J is TRBJ1-3 and V is TRBV9, with D unresolved. Trimming left V 3 bases short and J 0 bases short, with 7 bases between. Germline V gene lookup returns CDR1 SGDLS and CDR2 YYNGEE. The CDR3 has 14 residues. This chain's CDR3 is CASSGNSSGNTIYF. For the CDR3, the DNA is TGTGCCAGCAGCGGCAACAGCTCTGGAAACACCATATATTTT. The entire variable domain, with the rest obtained from reference TRBV9 and TRBJ1-3, is as follows: DSGVTQTPKHLITATGQRVTLRCSPRSGDLSVYWYQQSLDQGLQFLIQYYNGEERAKGNILERFSAQQFPDLHSELNLSSLELGDSALYFCASSGNSSGNTIYFGEGSWLTVV.

The V gene is TRBV4-2, the J gene TRBJ1-3, with TRBD1 identical over 7 bases. The J segment lost 2 bases and the V segment lost 8 bases, leaving 12 bases of the junction unmatched. Germline loops: CDR1 LGHNA, CDR2 YNFKEQ. The CDR3 totals 16 residues. For the CDR3, the DNA is TGTGCCAGCCCCCGGGACAGCCCGAGGCCTGGAAACACCATATATTTT. Translation gives CASPRDSPRPGNTIYF.

The chain combines TRBV10-3 with TRBJ1-3; D may be TRBD1 (5 bases). There are 15 residues in the CDR3. The V gene lost 6 bases and the J gene lost 0 bases, with 12 bases spanning the gap. The germline V gene has CDR1 ENHRY and CDR2 SYGVKD. The CDR3 nucleotides are TGTGCCATCAGCGCCGGACATAACTCTGGAAACACCATATATTTT. This codes for CAISAGHNSGNTIYF.

This clone was picked up one time. The CDR3 bases are TGTGCCAGCAGCTCGTTTGGGGGCCTGGACACTGAAGCTTTCTTT. The encoded protein is CASSSFGGLDTEAFF. V is TRBV7-6 and J is TRBJ1-1; D might be TRBD1 (6 bases). The CDR3 spans 15 residues. CDR1 and CDR2 from the germline V gene are SGHVS and FNYEAQ. Trimming took 4 bases from V and 3 from J, leaving 15 bases between them.

In regard to this clone: Other nucleotide sequences in the sample specify the same CDR3. The chain joins TRBV7-2 to TRBJ1-5; 8 bases are shared with TRBD1. Germline lookup yields CDR1 SGHTA and CDR2 FQGNSA. Losses at the gene ends were 6 bases for V and 2 bases for J; bases not matched to a gene: 3. The CDR3 covers 14 residues. The CDR3 bases are TGTGCCAGCAGTTTGGACAGGGGCAATCAGCCCCAGCATTTT. It specifies CASSLDRGNQPQHF.

The genes are TRBV21-1 and TRBJ1-6. TRBV21-1 is a pseudogene segment. CDR3 length: 20 residues. CDR3 region: CASSKENVGGPRNRFSPLHF. In DNA form, the CDR3 reads TGTGCCAGCAGCAAAGAGAATGTAGGTGGCCCGCGGAACCGGTTCTCACCCCTCCACTTT.